The 8 T cell receptor beta chains in this list originate from one sample, sequenced in a study of cytomegalovirus exposure and HLA in healthy donors (dated by TCRdb to 2017 to 2019). Library construction relied on the immunoSEQ multiplex PCR assay. For the multiplex PCR, a mixture combining 60 forward primers for TCR Vbeta segments and 13 reverse primers for TCR Jbeta segments was used. This immuneACCESS table, as held by TCRdb, lists in-frame sequences with V and J called but not all clones. Of the missing ones, under half trace to an unresolved V gene in checked studies; the others have no known cause. The sample contains about 26,000 clones, about two thirds of them found a single time. The ten largest make up 4.4% of the sample. Specimen: PBMCs. The receptor source for this set is a woman in her fifties or sixties in good health and CMV-seronegative.

This rearrangement joins TRBV29-1 to TRBJ2-1, with 7 bases fitting TRBD1. The V segment lost 7 bases and the J segment 7 bases; nucleotides outside the gene matches: 10. Germline CDR1 and CDR2: SQVTM and ANQGSEA. This CDR3 spans 13 amino acids. The CDR3: CSETGQTRNEQFF. DNA for the CDR3: TGCAGCGAAACGGGACAGACGAGGAATGAGCAGTTCTTC.

The chain uses TRBV7-9 and TRBJ1-2; no definite D call. V was pared by 5 bases and J by 2 bases, with 9 bases between. The CDR3 contains 13 residues. Germline-derived CDR1 and CDR2 are SEHNR and FQNEAQ (reference sequence). CDR3: CASSTSENYGYTF. Here the CDR3 DNA reads TGTGCCAGCAGCACCAGCGAGAACTATGGCTACACCTTC. The variable domain in full, with the rest retrieved from reference TRBV7-9 and TRBJ1-2, is DTGVSQNPRHKITKRGQNVTFRCDPISEHNRLYWYRQTLGQGPEFLTYFQNEAQLEKSRLLSDRFSAERPKGSFSTLEIQRTEQGDSAMYLCASSTSENYGYTFGSGTRLTVV.

Here the CDR3 DNA reads TGTGCCAGCAGTTCGACAGGGCTAGTTACTGAAGCTTTCTTT. This translates into CASSSTGLVTEAFF. V gene TRBV6-5 combines with J gene TRBJ1-1; TRBD1 agrees at 7 bases. Germline CDR1 reads MNHEY; CDR2 reads SVGAGI. V shed 4 bases and J 5 bases; nucleotides not matched to a gene: 7. The CDR3 extends over 14 amino acids.

The chain joins TRBV7-9 to TRBJ1-1, with TRBD1 identical over 8 bases. The CDR3 has 14 amino acids. Germline loops: CDR1 SEHNR, CDR2 FQNEAQ (reference sequence). V was clipped by 5 bases and J by 1 base; unmatched bases: 3. This chain's CDR3 is CASSPDRENTEAFF. In DNA form, the CDR3 reads TGTGCCAGCAGCCCGGACAGGGAGAACACTGAAGCTTTCTTT.

The chain is built from TRBV28 and TRBJ1-5; possible D gene TRBD1, 6 bases. Trimming stripped 5 bases from V and 0 bases from J, with 8 bases between. The CDR3 covers 14 residues. Germline assignment: CDR1 MDHEN and CDR2 SYDVKM. CDR3 protein: CASSHRVSNQPQHF. Here the CDR3 DNA reads TGTGCCAGCAGTCACAGGGTTAGCAATCAGCCCCAGCATTTT. The variable domain in full, with the rest retrieved from reference TRBV28 and TRBJ1-5, is DVKVTQSSRYLVKRTGEKVFLECVQDMDHENMFWYRQDPGLGLRLIYFSYDVKMKEKGDIPEGYSVSREKKERFSLILESASTNQTSMYLCASSHRVSNQPQHFGDGTRLSIL.

The J gene is TRBJ2-1, the V gene TRBV5-1, with D unresolved. CDR1 is SGHRS and CDR2 is YFSETQ in the germline V gene. V gave up 1 base and J gave up 4 bases, with 6 bases separating them. This CDR3 region has 13 residues. The CDR3 DNA reads TGCGCCAGCAGCTTGACTCAATACAATGAGCAGTTCTTC. This encodes CASSLTQYNEQFF.

The chain combines TRBV7-9 with TRBJ1-4, with a tentative D call TRBD1 (5 bases). From germline, CDR1 is SEHNR and CDR2 FQNEAQ (reference sequence). Trimming left V 2 bases short and J 6 bases short, with 10 bases between. The CDR3 has 14 residues. The CDR3 DNA reads as TGTGCCAGCAGCTTAAGTAGGGGTGATGAAAAACTGTTTTTT. Its protein product is CASSLSRGDEKLFF.

Written as DNA, the CDR3 is TGTGCCAGCAGCCCCTCCGGGACAGGGGGCCACGAGCAGTACTTC. It encodes CASSPSGTGGHEQYF. This chain connects TRBV7-6 to TRBJ2-7; TRBD1 aligns across 12 bases. Germline V gene lookup returns CDR1 SGHVS and CDR2 FNYEAQ. This CDR3 contains 15 residues. V dropped 5 bases and J dropped 5; count of bases not matched to a gene: 7.